A selection of T cell receptor beta chains follows, all from one sample in a study of T cell responses to AZD1222 COVID-19 vaccine. This table comes from immunoSEQ multiplex PCR, and its TCRdb copy is limited to in-frame clones, with some not included. The sample carries some 120,000 clones, roughly 90% recorded once. The starting material was peripheral blood, obtained on day 0 of AZD1222 vaccination. Receptors originate from an adult in good health. Each CDR3 is given with its conserved first and last residue. Fields, in order: clone size, D gene, J gene, V gene, CDR3 DNA, CDR3 protein. The D gene is left open where the match is weak. Size is omitted from some rows. Given values are once, few, many or a class for expanded clones.

abundance: .
d_gene: .
j_gene: TRBJ2-1
v_gene: TRBV24-1
CDR3nt: TGTGCCACCAGTGATACCAAATCAGGGAGGGAGCAGTTCTTC
CDR3aa: CATSDTKSGREQFF

abundance: .
d_gene: TRBD2
j_gene: TRBJ2-7
v_gene: TRBV5-1
CDR3nt: TGCGCCAGCAGCTTGAAACTAGCGGAGATTTACGAGCAGTACTTC
CDR3aa: CASSLKLAEIYEQYF

abundance: .
d_gene: .
j_gene: TRBJ2-7
v_gene: TRBV6-5
CDR3nt: TGTGCCAGCAGCACGGGACTCCATAGCTCCTACGAGCAGTACTTC
CDR3aa: CASSTGLHSSYEQYF

abundance: .
d_gene: .
j_gene: TRBJ2-7
v_gene: TRBV10-3
CDR3nt: TGTGCCATCTCAAGGGGGAGGGAGGACGAGCAGTACTTC
CDR3aa: CAISRGREDEQYF

abundance: .
d_gene: .
j_gene: TRBJ2-7
v_gene: TRBV27
CDR3nt: TGTGCCAGCAGTTTAGCCGTTACAGGGACTTACGAGCAGTACTTC
CDR3aa: CASSLAVTGTYEQYF

abundance: .
d_gene: TRBD1
j_gene: TRBJ2-2
v_gene: TRBV5-1
CDR3nt: TGCGCCAGCAGCTTGGGTGACAGGGATTCCGGGGAGCTGTTTTTT
CDR3aa: CASSLGDRDSGELFF

abundance: .
d_gene: .
j_gene: TRBJ2-1
v_gene: TRBV29-1
CDR3nt: TGCAGCGTTGTTTTCCTAGGGGCGGGGGCCGGCTCCTACAATGAGCAGTTCTTC
CDR3aa: CSVVFLGAGAGSYNEQFF

abundance: .
d_gene: TRBD1
j_gene: TRBJ2-1
v_gene: TRBV27
CDR3nt: TGTGCCAGCAGCCCCGGGCGACAGGGGCCCTACAATGAGCAGTTCTTC
CDR3aa: CASSPGRQGPYNEQFF

abundance: .
d_gene: .
j_gene: TRBJ1-4
v_gene: TRBV19
CDR3nt: TGTGCCAGTAGTATGGGCGCTGAAGTTGAAAAACTGTTTTTT
CDR3aa: CASSMGAEVEKLFF

abundance: .
d_gene: .
j_gene: TRBJ2-3
v_gene: TRBV7-9
CDR3nt: TGTGCCAGCAGCTTAGGAGTTTCGGGGGCCGGCACAGATACGCAGTATTTT
CDR3aa: CASSLGVSGAGTDTQYF

abundance: .
d_gene: .
j_gene: TRBJ2-1
v_gene: TRBV20-1
CDR3nt: TGCAGTGGGCCCCCCCGCCCGCATCAGTTCTTC
CDR3aa: CSGPPRPHQFF

abundance: .
d_gene: .
j_gene: TRBJ1-1
v_gene: TRBV6-5
CDR3nt: TGTGCCAGCATCCGAGAGGGACACTCGAACACTGAAGCTTTCTTT
CDR3aa: CASIREGHSNTEAFF

abundance: once
d_gene: TRBD1
j_gene: TRBJ2-5
v_gene: TRBV10-3
CDR3nt: TGTGCCATCAGTGAAGGCAGGGGGCGTGAGACCCAGTACTTC
CDR3aa: CAISEGRGRETQYF

abundance: .
d_gene: .
j_gene: TRBJ1-1
v_gene: TRBV9
CDR3nt: TGTGCCAGCAGCGTAGTTGGAGGGAACACTGAAGCTTTCTTT
CDR3aa: CASSVVGGNTEAFF

abundance: .
d_gene: TRBD1
j_gene: TRBJ1-2
v_gene: TRBV5-4
CDR3nt: TGTGCCAGCAGCTTGGTACAGGGGCATGGCTACACCTTC
CDR3aa: CASSLVQGHGYTF

abundance: .
d_gene: TRBD2
j_gene: TRBJ2-3
v_gene: TRBV28
CDR3nt: TGTGCCAGCACCACTCGGGCTAGCGGATCAGATACGCAGTATTTT
CDR3aa: CASTTRASGSDTQYF

abundance: .
d_gene: TRBD1
j_gene: TRBJ1-4
v_gene: TRBV27
CDR3nt: TGTGCCAGCAATCCGACAGGGTCCAATGAAAAACTGTTTTTT
CDR3aa: CASNPTGSNEKLFF

abundance: .
d_gene: .
j_gene: TRBJ2-5
v_gene: TRBV4-1
CDR3nt: TGCGCCAGCAGCCTACTGAGGAGAGAGACCCAGTACTTC
CDR3aa: CASSLLRRETQYF

abundance: .
d_gene: .
j_gene: TRBJ1-5
v_gene: TRBV30
CDR3nt: TGTGCCTGGAGTGCCGCAGGGCTTAATGGGCAGCCCCAGCATTTT
CDR3aa: CAWSAAGLNGQPQHF

abundance: .
d_gene: .
j_gene: TRBJ2-7
v_gene: TRBV15
CDR3nt: TGTGCCACCAGCAGTGCGCGTGGGGGAGTCTACGAGCAGTACTTC
CDR3aa: CATSSARGGVYEQYF

abundance: .
d_gene: .
j_gene: TRBJ2-5
v_gene: TRBV3-1/TRBV3-2
CDR3nt: TGTGCCAGCAGCCAAAGCTACCAAGAGACCCAGTACTTC
CDR3aa: CASSQSYQETQYF

abundance: .
d_gene: TRBD2
j_gene: TRBJ2-7
v_gene: TRBV5-4
CDR3nt: TGTGCCAGCAGCCCCGGACTAGCGGGAAAAGCGTACGAGCAGTACTTC
CDR3aa: CASSPGLAGKAYEQYF

abundance: .
d_gene: TRBD1
j_gene: TRBJ1-3
v_gene: TRBV19
CDR3nt: TGTGCCAGTAGTAGAGGACAGGTCTCTGGAAACACCATATATTTT
CDR3aa: CASSRGQVSGNTIYF

abundance: .
d_gene: .
j_gene: TRBJ2-1
v_gene: TRBV5-5
CDR3nt: TGTGCCAGCAGCCCGTATGGACGGGGCAACATTCTCGGGGAGCAGTTCTTC
CDR3aa: CASSPYGRGNILGEQFF

abundance: .
d_gene: TRBD1
j_gene: TRBJ2-7
v_gene: TRBV9
CDR3nt: TGTGCCAGCAGCGTAGCGGGACAGGGGGCCCACGAGCAGTACTTC
CDR3aa: CASSVAGQGAHEQYF

abundance: .
d_gene: TRBD2
j_gene: TRBJ2-3
v_gene: TRBV27
CDR3nt: TGTGCCAGCAGTTTAGAACTAGCGGGATCGGATACGCAGTATTTT
CDR3aa: CASSLELAGSDTQYF

abundance: once
d_gene: TRBD1
j_gene: TRBJ2-6
v_gene: TRBV24-1
CDR3nt: TGTGCCACCAGTCGGACAGGGGCGGGCTCTGGGGCCAACGTCCTGACTTTC
CDR3aa: CATSRTGAGSGANVLTF

abundance: once
d_gene: TRBD1
j_gene: TRBJ1-3
v_gene: TRBV5-6
CDR3nt: TGTGCCAGCAGCTTGGACAGGGGGAGAACCATATATTTT
CDR3aa: CASSLDRGRTIYF

abundance: once
d_gene: .
j_gene: TRBJ2-7
v_gene: TRBV29-1
CDR3nt: TGCAGCGTTCGACCGGGACAAGCATACGAGCAGTACTTC
CDR3aa: CSVRPGQAYEQYF

abundance: .
d_gene: TRBD1
j_gene: TRBJ1-2
v_gene: TRBV6-5
CDR3nt: TGTGCCAGCAGTTATTATAGGACAGGGGGCGGAAATGGCTACACCTTC
CDR3aa: CASSYYRTGGGNGYTF

abundance: .
d_gene: TRBD1
j_gene: TRBJ2-7
v_gene: TRBV18
CDR3nt: TGTGCCAGCTCACCTCGGGACAGGGGGCAGGAGCAGTACTTC
CDR3aa: CASSPRDRGQEQYF

abundance: .
d_gene: .
j_gene: TRBJ1-3
v_gene: TRBV7-2
CDR3nt: TGTGCCAGCAGCCAACTGGCCGCGGCTGGAAACACCATATATTTT
CDR3aa: CASSQLAAAGNTIYF

abundance: .
d_gene: .
j_gene: TRBJ2-7
v_gene: TRBV28
CDR3nt: TGTGCCACCCGACGGGGCTCCTACGAGCAGTACTTC
CDR3aa: CATRRGSYEQYF

abundance: few
d_gene: .
j_gene: TRBJ1-6
v_gene: TRBV28
CDR3nt: TGTGCCAGCAGTTTATTGGTGGGACAAACTAATTCACCCCTCCACTTT
CDR3aa: CASSLLVGQTNSPLHF

abundance: .
d_gene: .
j_gene: TRBJ1-6
v_gene: TRBV28
CDR3nt: TGTGCCAGCAGTTTACTGGACAGCGATTCACCCCTCCACTTT
CDR3aa: CASSLLDSDSPLHF

abundance: .
d_gene: .
j_gene: TRBJ2-5
v_gene: TRBV12-3/TRBV12-4
CDR3nt: TGTGCCAGCAGTTTCTTGGAACAAGAGACCCAGTACTTC
CDR3aa: CASSFLEQETQYF

abundance: .
d_gene: .
j_gene: TRBJ2-2
v_gene: TRBV5-1
CDR3nt: TGCGCCAGCAGCTACCGGGGCGGGGAGCTGTTTTTT
CDR3aa: CASSYRGGELFF

abundance: .
d_gene: TRBD1
j_gene: TRBJ2-1
v_gene: TRBV7-9
CDR3nt: TGTGCCAGCAGCCCGGGACAGGGGAGATACAATGAGCAGTTCTTC
CDR3aa: CASSPGQGRYNEQFF

abundance: .
d_gene: .
j_gene: TRBJ1-2
v_gene: TRBV7-3
CDR3nt: TGTGCCAGCAGCTCCCAGCTACTTGGAGGCTACACCTTC
CDR3aa: CASSSQLLGGYTF

abundance: .
d_gene: .
j_gene: TRBJ2-3
v_gene: TRBV28
CDR3nt: TGTGCCAGCAGTATGTCCCCGGACGTAACAGATACGCAGTATTTT
CDR3aa: CASSMSPDVTDTQYF

abundance: .
d_gene: .
j_gene: TRBJ2-5
v_gene: TRBV10-2
CDR3nt: TGCGCCAGCAGTGAGGAGGGGAGGAGACAAGAGACCCAGTACTTC
CDR3aa: CASSEEGRRQETQYF

abundance: once
d_gene: TRBD1
j_gene: TRBJ2-1
v_gene: TRBV6-4
CDR3nt: TGTGCCAGCAGTGCCAGGACAGGCTACAATGAGCAGTTCTTC
CDR3aa: CASSARTGYNEQFF

abundance: .
d_gene: .
j_gene: TRBJ1-3
v_gene: TRBV28
CDR3nt: TGTGCCAGCAAGGGCGGTTCAGTCTCTGGAAACACCATATATTTT
CDR3aa: CASKGGSVSGNTIYF

abundance: .
d_gene: TRBD2
j_gene: TRBJ2-7
v_gene: TRBV29-1
CDR3nt: TGCAGCGTTGAAGTGCCCCGGGACTACGAAACCTACGAGCAGTACTTC
CDR3aa: CSVEVPRDYETYEQYF

abundance: .
d_gene: TRBD1
j_gene: TRBJ1-2
v_gene: TRBV4-3
CDR3nt: TGCGCCAGCAGCCAAGATTTCGACAGGGCGCTCTATGGCTACACCTTC
CDR3aa: CASSQDFDRALYGYTF

abundance: .
d_gene: .
j_gene: TRBJ1-2
v_gene: TRBV7-9
CDR3nt: TGTGCCAGCAGCTTAGTAGGGGAAGGCTACACCTTC
CDR3aa: CASSLVGEGYTF

abundance: .
d_gene: TRBD1
j_gene: TRBJ1-5
v_gene: TRBV5-4
CDR3nt: TGTGCCAGCAGCTTGGAGGGCCAGGGGGCGAATCAGCCCCAGCATTTT
CDR3aa: CASSLEGQGANQPQHF

abundance: .
d_gene: .
j_gene: TRBJ1-6
v_gene: TRBV4-1
CDR3nt: TGCGCCAGCAGCCAAGATTTACAGATATATAATTCACCCCTCCACTTT
CDR3aa: CASSQDLQIYNSPLHF

abundance: .
d_gene: .
j_gene: TRBJ1-1
v_gene: TRBV19
CDR3nt: TGTGCCAGTAGTATTAAGAGCGACACTGAAGCTTTCTTT
CDR3aa: CASSIKSDTEAFF

abundance: .
d_gene: TRBD1
j_gene: TRBJ2-2
v_gene: TRBV11-3
CDR3nt: TGTGCCAGCAGCCCTGGGACAGCCACCGGGGAGCTGTTTTTT
CDR3aa: CASSPGTATGELFF

abundance: .
d_gene: TRBD1
j_gene: TRBJ2-7
v_gene: TRBV14
CDR3nt: TGTGCCAGCAGGCAGACAGGGGGCGTCTACGAGCAGTACTTC
CDR3aa: CASRQTGGVYEQYF

abundance: .
d_gene: .
j_gene: TRBJ1-5
v_gene: TRBV4-2
CDR3nt: TGTGCCAGCAGCAGTAATGACAGAGACAATCAGCCCCAGCATTTT
CDR3aa: CASSSNDRDNQPQHF

abundance: few
d_gene: .
j_gene: TRBJ1-4
v_gene: TRBV19
CDR3nt: TGTGCCAGTAGTATCCAGTCTGATGAAAAACTGTTTTTT
CDR3aa: CASSIQSDEKLFF

abundance: .
d_gene: TRBD1
j_gene: TRBJ1-3
v_gene: TRBV5-1
CDR3nt: TGCGCCAGCAGCAACCGGGACAGCTCTGGAAACACCATATATTTT
CDR3aa: CASSNRDSSGNTIYF

abundance: .
d_gene: TRBD1
j_gene: TRBJ2-3
v_gene: TRBV10-1
CDR3nt: TGCGCCAGCCGCTCGGACAGGGGGGCAACGGATACGCAGTATTTT
CDR3aa: CASRSDRGATDTQYF

abundance: .
d_gene: .
j_gene: TRBJ1-3
v_gene: TRBV19
CDR3nt: TGTGCCAGTAGCACCGGGACCTCTGGAAACACCATATATTTT
CDR3aa: CASSTGTSGNTIYF

abundance: .
d_gene: TRBD2
j_gene: TRBJ2-7
v_gene: TRBV29-1
CDR3nt: TGCAGCGTTGTTCTGCGGGAGGGTGACGGCGAGCAGTACTTC
CDR3aa: CSVVLREGDGEQYF

abundance: .
d_gene: .
j_gene: TRBJ1-1
v_gene: TRBV5-1
CDR3nt: TGCGCCAGCAGGCGGACAGCGGAAACTGAAGCTTTCTTT
CDR3aa: CASRRTAETEAFF

abundance: .
d_gene: TRBD2
j_gene: TRBJ2-7
v_gene: TRBV19
CDR3nt: TGTGCCAGTAGTATGCCCCTCCGGGAGGGCCCCTACGAGCAGTACTTC
CDR3aa: CASSMPLREGPYEQYF